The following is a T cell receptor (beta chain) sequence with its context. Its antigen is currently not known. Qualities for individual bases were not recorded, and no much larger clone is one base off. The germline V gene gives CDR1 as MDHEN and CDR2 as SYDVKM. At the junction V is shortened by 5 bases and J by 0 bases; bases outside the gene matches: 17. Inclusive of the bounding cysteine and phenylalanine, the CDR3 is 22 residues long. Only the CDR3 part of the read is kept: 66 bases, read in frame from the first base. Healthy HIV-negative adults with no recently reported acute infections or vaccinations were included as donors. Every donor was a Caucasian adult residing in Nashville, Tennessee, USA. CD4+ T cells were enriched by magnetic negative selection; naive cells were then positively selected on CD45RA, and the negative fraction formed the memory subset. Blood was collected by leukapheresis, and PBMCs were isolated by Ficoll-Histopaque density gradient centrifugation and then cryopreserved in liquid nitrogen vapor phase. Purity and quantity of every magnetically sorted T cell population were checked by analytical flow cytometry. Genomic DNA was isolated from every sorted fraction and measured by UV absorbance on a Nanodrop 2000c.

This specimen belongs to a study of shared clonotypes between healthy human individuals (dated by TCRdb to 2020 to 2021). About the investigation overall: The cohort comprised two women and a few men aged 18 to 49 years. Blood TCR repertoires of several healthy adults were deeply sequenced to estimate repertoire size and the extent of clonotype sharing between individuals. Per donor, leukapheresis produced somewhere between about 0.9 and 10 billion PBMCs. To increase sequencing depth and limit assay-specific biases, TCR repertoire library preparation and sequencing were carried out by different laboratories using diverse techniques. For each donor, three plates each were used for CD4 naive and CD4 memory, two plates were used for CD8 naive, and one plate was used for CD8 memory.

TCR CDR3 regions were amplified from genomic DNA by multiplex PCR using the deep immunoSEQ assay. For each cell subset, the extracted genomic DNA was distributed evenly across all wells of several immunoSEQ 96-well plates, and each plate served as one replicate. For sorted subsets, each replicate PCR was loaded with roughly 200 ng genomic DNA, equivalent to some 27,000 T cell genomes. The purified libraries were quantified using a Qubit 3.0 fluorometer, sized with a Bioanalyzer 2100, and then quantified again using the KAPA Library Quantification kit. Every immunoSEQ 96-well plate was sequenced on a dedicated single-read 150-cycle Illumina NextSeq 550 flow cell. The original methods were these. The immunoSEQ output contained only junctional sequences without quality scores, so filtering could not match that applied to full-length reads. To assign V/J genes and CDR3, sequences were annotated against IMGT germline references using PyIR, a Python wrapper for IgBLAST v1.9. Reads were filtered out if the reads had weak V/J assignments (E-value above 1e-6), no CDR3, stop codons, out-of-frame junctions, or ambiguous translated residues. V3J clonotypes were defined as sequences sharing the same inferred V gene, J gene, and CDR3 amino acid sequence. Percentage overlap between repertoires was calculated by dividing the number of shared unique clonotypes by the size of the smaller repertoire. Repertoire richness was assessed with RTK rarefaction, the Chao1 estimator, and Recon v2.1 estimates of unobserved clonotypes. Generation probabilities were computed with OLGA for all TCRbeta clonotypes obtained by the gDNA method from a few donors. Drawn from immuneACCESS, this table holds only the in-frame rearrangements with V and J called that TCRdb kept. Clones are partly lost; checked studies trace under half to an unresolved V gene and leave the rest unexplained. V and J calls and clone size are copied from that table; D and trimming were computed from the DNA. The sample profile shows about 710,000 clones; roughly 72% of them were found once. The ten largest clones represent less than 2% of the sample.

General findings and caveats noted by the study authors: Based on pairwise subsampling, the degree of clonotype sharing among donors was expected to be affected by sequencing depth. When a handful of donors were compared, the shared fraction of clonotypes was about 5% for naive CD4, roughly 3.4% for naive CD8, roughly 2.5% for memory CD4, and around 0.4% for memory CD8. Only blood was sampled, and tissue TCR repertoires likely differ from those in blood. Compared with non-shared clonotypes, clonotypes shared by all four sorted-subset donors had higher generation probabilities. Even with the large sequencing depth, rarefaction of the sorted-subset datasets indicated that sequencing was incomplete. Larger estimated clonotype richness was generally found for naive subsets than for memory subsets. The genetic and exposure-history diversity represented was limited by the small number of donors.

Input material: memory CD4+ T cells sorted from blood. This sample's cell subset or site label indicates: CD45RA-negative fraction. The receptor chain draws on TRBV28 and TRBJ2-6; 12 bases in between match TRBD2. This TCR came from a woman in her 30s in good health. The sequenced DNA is TGTGCCAGCAGTCGCAGACAGGGCTGGACTAGCGGGGAACCCTCTGGGGCCAACGTCCTGACTTTC. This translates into CASSRRQGWTSGEPSGANVLTF.